This TCR beta chain appears in the sequencing data of a study of blood T cell repertoires in COVID-19. Overall study: The United States, Italy and Spain were the sources of the acute and convalescent COVID-19 samples. Sample material is recorded as cDNA or gDNA derived from T cells, B-cell-depleted T cells, or PBMCs.

As originally analysed: The assay estimated nucleated cells by amplifying reference gene primers. The method was immunoSEQ multiplex PCR; TCRdb's version includes in-frame clones alone and lacks a portion of them. The DNA was the basis for D and trimming; V, J and clone size are from that table. The sample has around 65,000 clones, 70% to 90% seen once. Germline CDR1 reads LGHNA; CDR2 reads YNFKEQ. There are 14 residues in the CDR3. Trimming cost V 0 bases and J 7 bases, with 10 bases left between them. The V gene is TRBV4-2, the J gene TRBJ2-1; D perhaps matches TRBD2 (5 bases). The specimen was peripheral blood. This sequence originates from a man aged 70 or older with acute or convalescent COVID-19. CDR3 in DNA: TGTGCCAGCAGCCAAGAAGGGAGAGAGAATGAGCAGTTCTTC. Translated, it gives CASSQEGRENEQFF.